The 27 T cell receptor beta chains below come from one sample, sequenced in a study of blood T cells in healthy people across ages. A sample-barcoded 5' primer and a J-beta primer mix were used in a second PCR of about 6 to 12 cycles. TCRdb re-called the 5' RACE reads through MiXCR, storing one row per CDR3 protein. The table records about 680,000 distinct CDR3 sequences, more than 40% of them present only once. Sequencing was performed on blood. These receptors were obtained from a woman aged 60-70 years in good health.

The chain employs TRBV11-2 and TRBJ2-5; 7 bases are shared with TRBD1. The CDR3 runs 14 residues. With V trimmed by 3 bases and J by 5 bases, 6 bases remained unmatched. Germline CDR1 SGHAT, CDR2 FQNNGV. CDR3 sequence reads: CASSFTTGVETQYF. The CDR3 coding sequence is TGTGCCAGCAGCTTCACCACAGGGGTTGAGACCCAGTACTTC. Looking up the rest from reference TRBV11-2 and TRBJ2-5 gives the full variable domain: EAGVAQSPRYKIIEKRQSVAFWCNPISGHATLYWYQQILGQGPKLLIQFQNNGVVDDSQLPKDRFSAERLKGVDSTLKIQPAKLEDSAVYLCASSFTTGVETQYFGPGTRLLVL.

V usage is TRBV4-1 and J usage is TRBJ2-6; 7 nucleotides align to TRBD2. This CDR3 comprises 20 residues. Trimming removed 4 bases from V and 2 bases from J; junction bases left unmatched: 17. From germline, CDR1 is MGHRA and CDR2 YSYEKL. As DNA, the CDR3 is TGCGCCAGCAGCCCAAGCGGGGCAACGGGAGTTCTCCCTGGGGCCAACGTCCTGACTTTC. Its translation is CASSPSGATGVLPGANVLTF.

This sequence joins TRBV4-2 and TRBJ2-5; perhaps D is TRBD1 or TRBD2 (6 bases each). With the DNA end fitting TRBJ2-7 better, the J assignment may be wrong. This CDR3 contains 14 residues. The germline V gene has CDR1 LGHNA and CDR2 YNFKEQ. CDR3 in amino acids: CASSPIRGRNEQYF. Here the CDR3 DNA reads TGTGCCAGCAGCCCAATAAGGGGGAGGAACGAGCAGTACTTC.

The chain employs TRBV29-1 and TRBJ2-3, with no clear D. Germline V CDR1 and CDR2: SQVTM, ANQGSEA. Trimming removed 5 bases from V and 2 bases from J, with 11 bases in between. The length of the CDR3 is 13 residues. The CDR3 reads CSVRAPLTDTQYF. The CDR3 nucleotides are TGCAGCGTTCGGGCACCGCTCACAGATACGCAGTATTTT.

DNA for the CDR3: TGCGCCAGCAGCTTAACCATTGCCCGGGACAAAGTACCGTACTTC. Translation: CASSLTIARDKVPYF. This chain joins TRBV5-1 and TRBJ2-4; a possible D gene is TRBD1 (6 bases). V lost 2 bases and J 15 bases, leaving 24 bases between the germline ends. CDR1 and CDR2 (germline): SGHRS, YFSETQ. The CDR3 spans 15 residues.

The rearrangement joins TRBV5-1 to TRBJ1-6; TRBD1 matches 7 bases. V gave up 3 bases and J gave up 7 bases; unmatched junction bases: 10. The CDR3 spans 16 residues. The germline V gene has CDR1 SGHRS and CDR2 YFSETQ. CDR3: CASSSRSGTANSPLHF. The CDR3 nucleotides read TGCGCCAGCAGCTCACGCTCCGGGACAGCCAATTCACCCCTCCACTTT.

This clonotype was counted between two and nine times. The gene calls are TRBV5-1 and TRBJ1-6, with a possible D match to TRBD1 (6 bases). The ends were cut back, 4 bases at V and 6 bases at J, with 17 bases in the middle. The CDR3 sequence is 16 residues long. The V gene's germline CDR1 is SGHRS and CDR2 YFSETQ. The CDR3 is CASSRNLGHVNSPLHF. CDR3 in DNA: TGCGCCAGCAGCCGGAACCTGGGACACGTTAATTCACCCCTCCACTTT.

The table lists this clonotype with a few counts. The chain joins TRBV25-1 to TRBJ2-1, with TRBD1 as a possible D gene (6 bases). The CDR3 sequence is 13 residues long. V shed 7 bases and J shed 7 bases, with 14 bases lying between them. Germline lookup yields CDR1 MGHDK and CDR2 SYGVNS. For the CDR3, the DNA is TGTGCCAGCACCCAGGGGTTCGGGAATGAGCAGTTCTTC. It specifies CASTQGFGNEQFF.

There are a few counts of this clonotype. V and J are TRBV29-1 and TRBJ2-7, with D unclear. The CDR3 totals 11 residues. The V gene lost 5 bases and the J gene lost 0 bases, with 5 bases spanning the gap. Germline loops: CDR1 SQVTM, CDR2 ANQGSEA. DNA of the CDR3: TGCAGCGTTTCTAGCTCCTACGAGCAGTACTTC. As protein: CSVSSSYEQYF.

This clonotype showed up just a few times. The J gene is TRBJ2-1, the V gene TRBV7-2; D not certain. Trimming took 1 base from V and 8 from J, leaving 9 bases between them. Germline assignment: CDR1 SGHTA and CDR2 FQGNSA. The CDR3 runs 13 residues. CDR3 protein: CASSLGQLYEQFF. CDR3 coding DNA: TGTGCCAGCAGCTTAGGCCAACTATATGAGCAGTTCTTC.

The chain is built from TRBV5-5 and TRBJ1-1, with 10 positions matching TRBD1. Trimming at V came to 4 bases and at J to 5 bases, leaving 8 bases not matched to a gene. Germline values: CDR1 SGHKS, CDR2 YYEKEE (reference sequence). The CDR3 is 15 amino acids. This CDR3 reads CASSETGGARTEAFF. As DNA, the CDR3 is TGTGCCAGCAGCGAGACAGGGGGCGCGAGAACTGAAGCTTTCTTT.

V gene TRBV20-1 combines with J gene TRBJ1-2, with D perhaps matching TRBD1 (6 bases). The germline V gene has CDR1 DFQATT and CDR2 SNEGSKA (reference sequence). The CDR3 sequence is 13 residues long. Trimming stripped 5 bases from V and 8 bases from J, with 18 bases between. The CDR3 reads CSAWDRRTGGYTF. The CDR3 DNA follows: TGCAGTGCTTGGGACCGACGAACAGGGGGCTACACCTTC.

This clonotype turned up a few times. The gene calls are TRBV14 and TRBJ1-2, with unresolved D. Germline-derived CDR1 and CDR2 are SGHDN and FVKESK. This CDR3 has 13 amino acids. Trimming removed 4 bases at V and 1 base at J, with 7 bases between. DNA of the CDR3: TGTGCCAGCAGCCCCCAGAATAACTATGGCTACACCTTC. Translation: CASSPQNNYGYTF.

The rearrangement joins TRBV7-9 to TRBJ2-6, with 8 bases that match TRBD1. The length of the CDR3 is 17 residues. The germline V gene has CDR1 SEHNR and CDR2 FQNEAQ (reference sequence). The V segment lost 6 bases and the J segment 0 bases; nucleotides outside the gene matches: 7. CDR3 loop: CASRRDRNRSGANVLTF. The DNA of the CDR3 is TGTGCCAGCAGACGGGACAGGAACCGCTCTGGGGCCAACGTCCTGACTTTC.

V gene TRBV5-1 combines with J gene TRBJ2-1; 13 bases agree with TRBD2. The CDR3 is 14 amino acids. The V segment lost 5 bases and the J segment 8 bases; nucleotides outside the gene matches: 4. Germline CDR1 reads SGHRS; CDR2 reads YFSETQ. In nucleotides, the CDR3 is TGCGCCAGCAGACTAGCGGGAGGGCCCTATGAGCAGTTCTTC. It codes for CASRLAGGPYEQFF. The full variable domain, with the rest looked up from reference TRBV5-1 and TRBJ2-1, is KAGVTQTPRYLIKTRGQQVTLSCSPISGHRSVSWYQQTPGQGLQFLFEYFSETQRNKGNFPGRFSGRQFSNSRSEMNVSTLELGDSALYLCASRLAGGPYEQFFGPGTRLTVL.

The chain carries TRBV6-1 and TRBJ1-2; D gene unclear. The CDR3 covers 15 residues. V shed 2 bases and J shed 5 bases, with 15 bases lying between them. Germline lookup yields CDR1 MNHNS and CDR2 SASEGT. The CDR3 sequence: CASSEQALYYYGYTF. The CDR3, as DNA: TGTGCCAGCAGTGAACAGGCCCTTTATTATTATGGCTACACCTTC.

This clonotype was seen only a few times. The CDR3 spells CSASGTSGRANYEQYF. The DNA of the CDR3 is TGCAGTGCTTCCGGGACTAGCGGGAGGGCCAACTACGAGCAGTACTTC. The chain carries TRBV20-1 and TRBJ2-7, with 16 bases identical to TRBD2. Germline V lookup: CDR1 DFQATT, CDR2 SNEGSKA (reference sequence). V was clipped by 5 bases and J by 3 bases; unmatched bases: 7. The CDR3 extends over 16 amino acids.

This clonotype was recorded a few times. The chain uses TRBV29-1 and TRBJ2-5; 11 bases agree with TRBD2. The J segment lost 1 base and the V segment lost 7 bases, leaving 8 bases of the junction unmatched. Germline assignment: CDR1 SQVTM and CDR2 ANQGSEA. The CDR3 runs to 15 residues. The CDR3 spells CSAKLAGEPQETQYF. CDR3 DNA: TGCAGCGCCAAACTAGCGGGAGAGCCCCAAGAGACCCAGTACTTC.

In its sample, this clonotype was seen a few times. This chain uses TRBV11-2 with TRBJ2-5; 7 bases are a match to TRBD2. The CDR3 spans 16 residues. Germline V lookup: CDR1 SGHAT, CDR2 FQNNGV. Trimming removed 4 bases from V and 2 bases from J; junction bases left unmatched: 10. The CDR3 reads CASSSGLGRGQETQYF. The CDR3 DNA follows: TGTGCCAGCAGCTCCGGTTTGGGGCGGGGGCAAGAGACCCAGTACTTC.

The chain has TRBV18 and TRBJ1-2; 7 nucleotides match TRBD1. Germline CDR1 KGHSH, CDR2 LQKENI. With V trimmed by 1 base and J by 7 bases, 6 bases remained unmatched. This CDR3 contains 14 residues. The CDR3 nucleotides read TGTGCCAGCTCACCACTTCCCCAGGGGGTTGGCTACACCTTC. This gives the protein CASSPLPQGVGYTF.

The chain is built from TRBV20-1 and TRBJ1-2; 8 bases align to TRBD1. The CDR3 contains 12 residues. The V gene's germline CDR1 is DFQATT and CDR2 SNEGSKA (reference sequence). V dropped 4 bases and J dropped 4; count of bases not matched to a gene: 2. The CDR3 DNA reads TGCAGTGCTAACCAGGGGGCCTATGGCTACACCTTC. Protein: CSANQGAYGYTF.

The sample holds a few counts of this clonotype. The V gene is TRBV12-3 or TRBV12-4, the J gene TRBJ2-7; 10 bases are a match to TRBD1. The ends lost 8 bases at V and 0 bases at J; junction bases unmatched: 4. The CDR3 is 14 amino acids. CDR3 sequence (DNA): TGTGCCAGCCAGAGGGACAGGGGCTCCTACGAGCAGTACTTC. Protein product: CASQRDRGSYEQYF.

This chain connects TRBV4-2 to TRBJ2-1; D is possibly TRBD2 (5 bases). CDR3 length equals 13 residues. V lost 0 bases to trimming and J lost 9 bases, with 9 bases between them. CDR1 is LGHNA, CDR2 YNFKEQ, per germline. The CDR3 is CASSQDIEGEQFF. In DNA, the CDR3 is TGTGCCAGCAGCCAAGACATAGAGGGTGAGCAGTTCTTC.

The chain has TRBV20-1 and TRBJ2-5; possibly TRBD1 for D (5 bases). The better agreement between TRBJ2-7 and the DNA end casts doubt on the J call. There are 12 residues in the CDR3. Germline lookup yields CDR1 DFQATT and CDR2 SNEGSKA (reference sequence). The CDR3 protein is CSTGASPYEQYF. In DNA, the CDR3 is TGCAGTACTGGGGCCTCCCCCTACGAGCAGTACTTC.

This clonotype was observed a handful of times. The chain recombines TRBV18 with TRBJ1-4; maybe TRBD1 (5 bases). V lost 3 bases and J lost 7, with 9 bases in between. Germline CDR1 reads KGHSH; CDR2 reads LQKENI. The CDR3 spans 13 residues. For the CDR3, the DNA is TGTGCCAGCTCACCCGTCCAGGGTGAAAAACTGTTTTTT. Its protein is CASSPVQGEKLFF.

The genes are TRBV4-3 and TRBJ2-7; weak D call: TRBD2 (5 bases). CDR3 length equals 15 residues. Germline V gene data show CDR1 as LGHNA and CDR2 as YSLEER. V was clipped by 0 bases and J by 1 base, with 10 bases between them. The CDR3 reads CASSQEYGVSYEQYF. DNA for the CDR3: TGCGCCAGCAGCCAAGAGTACGGGGTATCCTACGAGCAGTACTTC.

This clonotype was seen a few times. This chain joins TRBV5-1 and TRBJ2-3, with 11 bases fitting TRBD1. Trimming removed 4 bases from V and 3 bases from J; junction bases left unmatched: 4. Germline V lookup: CDR1 SGHRS, CDR2 YFSETQ. The CDR3 sequence is 15 residues long. The CDR3 is CASSGGTGGTDTQYF. The CDR3 nucleotides are TGCGCCAGCAGCGGAGGGACAGGGGGTACAGATACGCAGTATTTT.